The rows below give T cell receptor beta chains drawn from one sample of a study of blood T cell repertoires in COVID-19. Data came from immunoSEQ multiplex PCR; TCRdb stores just in-frame clones and leaves some out. Of 100,000 to 130,000 clones listed, 88% are singletons. Specimen: peripheral blood. Receptors originate from a human donor in a cohort sampled during active COVID-19. CDR3s include the opening cysteine and the closing phenylalanine or tryptophan. The D gene is left open where the match is weak.

v_gene	j_gene	d_gene	CDR3nt	CDR3aa
TRBV19	TRBJ1-1	-	TGTGCCAGTGGGCTCGGGATGAACACTGAAGCTTTCTTT	CASGLGMNTEAFF
TRBV5-8	TRBJ1-2	TRBD1	TGTGCCAGCAGCGCAAGGGACAGGGTTAGCGGCGTGGGCGGCTACACCTTC	CASSARDRVSGVGGYTF
TRBV5-1	TRBJ1-3	-	TGCGCCAGCAGCTTGGGGCAGGCCTCTGGAAACACCATATATTTT	CASSLGQASGNTIYF
TRBV28	TRBJ1-5	-	TGTGCCAGCAGGGCCCGGGGGGCTCAGCCCCAGCATTTT	CASRARGAQPQHF
TRBV5-1	TRBJ1-1	TRBD1	TGCGCCAGCAGCTTCAGGGGGACTGAAGCTTTCTTT	CASSFRGTEAFF
TRBV5-1	TRBJ2-7	TRBD1	TGCGCCAGCAGCGGGACAGGGGCGGACGAGCAGTACTTC	CASSGTGADEQYF
TRBV29-1	TRBJ2-5	-	TGCAGCTTCCGGACAGGATTAGCGGGACAGCAAGAGACCCAGTACTTC	CSFRTGLAGQQETQYF
TRBV7-9	TRBJ1-2	TRBD1	TGTGCCAGCAGCTTAGGCCGGGGACAGGATGGCTACACCTTC	CASSLGRGQDGYTF
TRBV29-1	TRBJ2-7	TRBD2	TGCAGCGTCCTGACTAGGAGTAAGACTAGCGGAACCTACGAGCAGTACTTC	CSVLTRSKTSGTYEQYF
TRBV7-9	TRBJ2-3	-	TGTGCCAGCAGCTTGATAATCGGGTACACAGATACGCAGTATTTT	CASSLIIGYTDTQYF
TRBV10-2	TRBJ2-7	TRBD2	TGCGCCAGCGGTGAGACGGGGAGGGGCAACGAGCAGTACTTC	CASGETGRGNEQYF
TRBV29-1	TRBJ2-6	-	TGCAGCGTGCGACACGCTTCCTCCGGGGCCAACGTCCTGACTTTC	CSVRHASSGANVLTF
TRBV7-8	TRBJ1-3	-	TGTGCCAGCAGCTTAGTGGGTCCGAGGCAGGGTGGGGGAAACACCATATATTTT	CASSLVGPRQGGGNTIYF
TRBV27	TRBJ2-7	TRBD2	TGTGCCAGCAGTTTACTAGCGGGGTCGGAGCAGTACTTC	CASSLLAGSEQYF
TRBV6-6	TRBJ2-1	TRBD2	TGTGCCAGCACGGGAGGGAGCTCCTACAATGAGCAGTTCTTC	CASTGGSSYNEQFF
TRBV24-1	TRBJ1-5	-	TGTGCCACCAGTGGACTTAGCAATCAGCCCCAGCATTTT	CATSGLSNQPQHF
TRBV29-1	TRBJ1-1	TRBD1	TGCAGCGTTGGAGACAGGGGGCGCGGCACTGAAGCTTTCTTT	CSVGDRGRGTEAFF
TRBV19	TRBJ2-6	-	TGTGCCAGTAGTTCCCCCTCGTACTCTGGGGCCAACGTCCTGACTTTC	CASSSPSYSGANVLTF
TRBV19	TRBJ1-3	-	TGTGCCAGTGATAACAGGGTCTCTGGAAACACCATATATTTT	CASDNRVSGNTIYF
TRBV6-1	TRBJ2-7	TRBD2	TGTGCCAGCAGTGAAACTAGCGGCGGCTCCTACGAGCAGTACTTC	CASSETSGGSYEQYF
TRBV7-4	TRBJ1-2	TRBD1	TGTGCCAGCAGCTTAAACAGGGGGGCTTATGGCTACACCTTC	CASSLNRGAYGYTF
TRBV4-1	TRBJ1-4	-	TGCGCCAGCAGCCAAGCCAGGGGCGCCCCGAATGAAAAACTGTTTTTT	CASSQARGAPNEKLFF
TRBV7-8	TRBJ2-3	TRBD1	TGTGCCAGCAGCTTAGGGTTGGGGCAGGGGGCCAACATACATTTT	CASSLGLGQGANIHF
TRBV28	TRBJ1-6	TRBD1	TGTGCCAGCAGTTCCCCTGGACAGGGGGCCCCTCCCCTCCACTTT	CASSSPGQGAPPLHF
TRBV4-1	TRBJ2-1	-	TGCGCCAGCAGCCCCCGACTAGGCGATGAGCAGTTCTTC	CASSPRLGDEQFF
TRBV27	TRBJ1-1	-	TGTGCCAGCAGTAGAGGGAGGGTCACTGAAGCTTTCTTT	CASSRGRVTEAFF
TRBV19	TRBJ1-5	-	TGTGCCAGTAGTCTAAGGAAGGGGACTGTGACCGATAGCAATCAGCCCCAGCATTTT	CASSLRKGTVTDSNQPQHF
TRBV11-2	TRBJ2-7	-	TGTGCCAGCAGCGATTTACGAGGGGAGCAGTACTTC	CASSDLRGEQYF
TRBV6-5	TRBJ2-5	TRBD2	TGTGCCAGCGCGCGGGGGGGCCGGAGAGAGACCCAGTACTTC	CASARGGRRETQYF